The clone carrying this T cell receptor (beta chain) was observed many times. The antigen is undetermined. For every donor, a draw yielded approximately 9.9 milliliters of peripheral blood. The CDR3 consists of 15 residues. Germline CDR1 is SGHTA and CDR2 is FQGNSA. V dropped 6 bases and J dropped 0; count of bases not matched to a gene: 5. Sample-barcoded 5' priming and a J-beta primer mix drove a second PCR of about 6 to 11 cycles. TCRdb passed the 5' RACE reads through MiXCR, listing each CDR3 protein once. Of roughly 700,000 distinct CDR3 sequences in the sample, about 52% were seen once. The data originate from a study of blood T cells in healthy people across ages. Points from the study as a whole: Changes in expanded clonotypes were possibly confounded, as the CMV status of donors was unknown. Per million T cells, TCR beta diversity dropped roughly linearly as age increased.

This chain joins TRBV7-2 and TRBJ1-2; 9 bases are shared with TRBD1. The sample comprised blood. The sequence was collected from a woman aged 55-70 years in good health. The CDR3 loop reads CASSRRQGANYGYTF. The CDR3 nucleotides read TGTGCCAGCAGTAGACGACAGGGGGCTAACTATGGCTACACCTTC.